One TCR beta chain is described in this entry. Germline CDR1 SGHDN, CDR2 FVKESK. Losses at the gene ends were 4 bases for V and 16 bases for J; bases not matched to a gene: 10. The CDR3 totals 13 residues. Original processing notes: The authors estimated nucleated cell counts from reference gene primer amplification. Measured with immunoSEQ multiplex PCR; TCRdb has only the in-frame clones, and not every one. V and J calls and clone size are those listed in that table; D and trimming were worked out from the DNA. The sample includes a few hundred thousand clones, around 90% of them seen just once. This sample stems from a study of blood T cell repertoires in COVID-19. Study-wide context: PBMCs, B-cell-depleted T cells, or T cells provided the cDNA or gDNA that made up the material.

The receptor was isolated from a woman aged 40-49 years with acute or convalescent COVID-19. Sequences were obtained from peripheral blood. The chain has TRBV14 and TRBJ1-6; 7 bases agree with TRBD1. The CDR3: CASSLHEGTALHF. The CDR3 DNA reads TGTGCCAGCAGCCTGCACGAAGGGACAGCGCTCCACTTT.